Listed below are T cell receptor beta chains from one sample, sequenced in a study of blood T cell repertoires in COVID-19. Some clones are missing from TCRdb's copy, which holds only in-frame ones; the method was immunoSEQ multiplex PCR. The sample holds 250,000 or so clones; 88% are singletons and the top ten take around 0.8%. The sample comprised peripheral blood. Every receptor here comes from a woman younger than 45 with acute or convalescent COVID-19. The CDR3 runs from the conserved cysteine through the conserved F or W. Each record gives: D gene, clone size, J gene, V gene, CDR3 length, CDR3 DNA, CDR3 protein. A D gene is named only where the DNA matches it firmly. Size tells how often a clone was seen (once, few, many) or the class of an expanded clone, and some rows leave it out.

D gene: NA; clone size: NA; J gene: TRBJ2-3; V gene: TRBV7-9; CDR3 length: 15; CDR3 DNA: TGTGCCAGCAGCTCGGGCGGAGGGGACACAGATACGCAGTATTTT; CDR3 protein: CASSSGGGDTDTQYF
D gene: NA; clone size: NA; J gene: TRBJ2-7; V gene: TRBV6-5; CDR3 length: 14; CDR3 DNA: TGTGCCAGCAGCCTCCAGGGGATAAGGATCGAGCAGTACTTC; CDR3 protein: CASSLQGIRIEQYF
D gene: NA; clone size: NA; J gene: TRBJ1-2; V gene: TRBV19; CDR3 length: 16; CDR3 DNA: TGTGCCAGTAGTATAGATTTTGAGGGCAGAGATTATGGCTACACCTTC; CDR3 protein: CASSIDFEGRDYGYTF
D gene: NA; clone size: NA; J gene: TRBJ2-7; V gene: TRBV3-1/TRBV3-2; CDR3 length: 15; CDR3 DNA: TGTGCCAGCAGCCAAAACACAGACGGGACCTACGAGCAGTACTTC; CDR3 protein: CASSQNTDGTYEQYF
D gene: NA; clone size: NA; J gene: TRBJ2-5; V gene: TRBV5-1; CDR3 length: 15; CDR3 DNA: TGCGCCAGCAGCTACCTCACTGGGGGGCAAGAGACCCAGTACTTC; CDR3 protein: CASSYLTGGQETQYF
D gene: TRBD1; clone size: NA; J gene: TRBJ2-1; V gene: TRBV6-6; CDR3 length: 16; CDR3 DNA: TGTGCCAGCAGCCCCCGGACAGGCGGCGCAGGCAATGAGCAGTTCTTC; CDR3 protein: CASSPRTGGAGNEQFF
D gene: NA; clone size: NA; J gene: TRBJ2-1; V gene: TRBV28; CDR3 length: 16; CDR3 DNA: TGTGCCAGCACCTTATGGGCGGGCTCCTCCTACAATGAGCAGTTCTTC; CDR3 protein: CASTLWAGSSYNEQFF
D gene: NA; clone size: NA; J gene: TRBJ2-3; V gene: TRBV7-9; CDR3 length: 16; CDR3 DNA: TGTGCCAGCAGCTACGGGGTTCTTGAGGATTCAGATACGCAGTATTTT; CDR3 protein: CASSYGVLEDSDTQYF
D gene: TRBD1; clone size: NA; J gene: TRBJ1-5; V gene: TRBV6-2/TRBV6-3; CDR3 length: 17; CDR3 DNA: TGTGCCAGCAGTCCCCCCCGACAGGGCCGAGACAATCAGCCCCAGCATTTT; CDR3 protein: CASSPPRQGRDNQPQHF
D gene: NA; clone size: NA; J gene: TRBJ1-2; V gene: TRBV19; CDR3 length: 13; CDR3 DNA: TGTGCCAGTAGTATAGAAGGAGGGTATGGCTACACCTTC; CDR3 protein: CASSIEGGYGYTF
D gene: TRBD1; clone size: NA; J gene: TRBJ1-2; V gene: TRBV11-3; CDR3 length: 16; CDR3 DNA: TGTGCCAGCAGAGGACAGGGTCTACCTTCTAACTATGGCTACACCTTC; CDR3 protein: CASRGQGLPSNYGYTF
D gene: NA; clone size: NA; J gene: TRBJ2-3; V gene: TRBV4-3; CDR3 length: 14; CDR3 DNA: TGCGCCAGCAGCCAAGATCTTAACGGAGATACGCAGTATTTT; CDR3 protein: CASSQDLNGDTQYF
D gene: NA; clone size: NA; J gene: TRBJ2-7; V gene: TRBV6-5; CDR3 length: 13; CDR3 DNA: TGTGCCACCGCACGACCTGGGAGAAACGAGCAGTACTTC; CDR3 protein: CATARPGRNEQYF
D gene: NA; clone size: once; J gene: TRBJ1-2; V gene: TRBV6-6; CDR3 length: 14; CDR3 DNA: TGTGCCAGCAGTTACTCCGGAGGGATTGACGGCTACACCTTC; CDR3 protein: CASSYSGGIDGYTF
D gene: TRBD2; clone size: NA; J gene: TRBJ2-7; V gene: TRBV5-1; CDR3 length: 16; CDR3 DNA: TGCGCCAGCACCATTGGGGGAGCGGGGAGCTCCTACGAGCAGTACTTC; CDR3 protein: CASTIGGAGSSYEQYF
D gene: TRBD1; clone size: NA; J gene: TRBJ1-6; V gene: TRBV19; CDR3 length: 16; CDR3 DNA: TGTGCCAGTACTCGGGACAGGACCTCCTATAATTCACCCCTCCACTTT; CDR3 protein: CASTRDRTSYNSPLHF
D gene: TRBD1; clone size: NA; J gene: TRBJ1-2; V gene: TRBV19; CDR3 length: 15; CDR3 DNA: TGTGCCAGTAGTATAGGTGCAGGGGGCGACTATGGCTACACCTTC; CDR3 protein: CASSIGAGGDYGYTF